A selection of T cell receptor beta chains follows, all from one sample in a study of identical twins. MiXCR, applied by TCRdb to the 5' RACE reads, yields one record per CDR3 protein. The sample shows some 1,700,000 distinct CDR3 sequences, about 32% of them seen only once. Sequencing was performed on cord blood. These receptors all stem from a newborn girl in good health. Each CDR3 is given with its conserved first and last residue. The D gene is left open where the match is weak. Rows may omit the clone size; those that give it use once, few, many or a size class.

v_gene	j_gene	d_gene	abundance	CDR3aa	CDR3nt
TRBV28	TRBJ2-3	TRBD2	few	CASSSTTTSGSTDTQYF	TGTGCCAGCAGCAGTACAACGACTAGCGGGAGCACAGATACGCAGTATTTT
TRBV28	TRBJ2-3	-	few	CASSSGIIDTQYF	TGTGCCAGCAGTTCCGGGATTATAGATACGCAGTATTTT
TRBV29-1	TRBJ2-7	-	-	CSVEETTSEQYF	TGCAGCGTTGAGGAGACTACTAGTGAGCAGTACTTC
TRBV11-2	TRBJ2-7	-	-	CASSLRPGSRYEQYF	TGTGCCAGCAGCTTACGGCCAGGAAGTCGGTACGAGCAGTACTTC
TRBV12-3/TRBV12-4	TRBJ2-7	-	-	CASRQGFLYEQYF	TGTGCCAGCAGACAGGGTTTTCTATACGAGCAGTACTTC
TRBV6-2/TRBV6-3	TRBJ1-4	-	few	CASRTLHERRTTNEKLFF	TGTGCCAGCAGGACCCTCCATGAACGGCGGACAACTAATGAAAAACTGTTTTTT
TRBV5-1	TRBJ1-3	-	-	CASSLVEAASGNTIYF	TGCGCCAGCAGCTTGGTGGAGGCCGCCTCTGGAAACACCATATATTTT
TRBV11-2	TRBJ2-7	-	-	CASGLRLASYEQYF	TGTGCCAGCGGCCTGAGGCTAGCTTCCTACGAGCAGTACTTC
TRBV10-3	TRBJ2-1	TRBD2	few	CAISEGDYWDSSYNEQFF	TGTGCCATCAGTGAGGGGGACTATTGGGATAGCTCCTACAATGAGCAGTTCTTC
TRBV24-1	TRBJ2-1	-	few	CATSDPTSPNEQFF	TGTGCCACCAGTGACCCGACCTCTCCGAATGAGCAGTTCTTC
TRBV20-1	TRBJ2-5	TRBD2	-	CSAIRTSGRAVETQYF	TGCAGTGCTATTCGGACTAGCGGGAGGGCCGTCGAGACCCAGTACTTC
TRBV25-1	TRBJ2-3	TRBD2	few	CASLASGLSTDTQYF	TGTGCCAGCTTAGCTAGCGGCCTAAGCACAGATACGCAGTATTTT
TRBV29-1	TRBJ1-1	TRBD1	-	CSVDREGVNTEAFF	TGCAGCGTGGACAGGGAGGGGGTAAACACTGAAGCTTTCTTT
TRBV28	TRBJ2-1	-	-	CASSLIGAGFLWNEQFF	TGTGCCAGCAGTTTAATTGGTGCGGGGTTCCTCTGGAATGAGCAGTTCTTC
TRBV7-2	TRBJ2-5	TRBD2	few	CASSQWTSGGQETQYF	TGTGCCAGCAGCCAATGGACTAGCGGGGGCCAAGAGACCCAGTACTTC
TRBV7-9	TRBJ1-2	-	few	CASSWSGEGYGYTF	TGTGCCAGCAGCTGGTCAGGGGAAGGCTATGGCTACACCTTC
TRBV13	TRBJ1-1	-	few	CASSLGSWGADTEAFF	TGTGCCAGCAGCTTAGGTTCGTGGGGCGCGGACACTGAAGCTTTCTTT
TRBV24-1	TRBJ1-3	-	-	CATSDARETEGNTIYF	TGTGCCACCAGTGACGCCAGGGAAACGGAAGGAAACACCATATATTTT
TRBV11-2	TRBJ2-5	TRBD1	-	CASSLDPGGRETQYF	TGTGCCAGCAGCTTAGATCCAGGGGGCCGTGAGACCCAGTACTTC
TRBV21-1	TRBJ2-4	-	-	CASSKSAENIQYF	TGTGCCAGCAGCAAATCGGCAGAAAACATTCAGTACTTC
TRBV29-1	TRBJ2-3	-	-	CSAPEGGGTDTQYF	TGCAGCGCCCCAGAGGGGGGCGGGACAGATACGCAGTATTTT
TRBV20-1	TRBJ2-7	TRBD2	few	CSARSQAGASYEQYF	TGCAGTGCTAGGTCGCAAGCGGGGGCCTCCTACGAGCAGTACTTC
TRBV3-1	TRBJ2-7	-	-	CASSQADPSEQYF	TGTGCCAGCAGCCAAGCGGACCCTAGCGAGCAGTACTTC
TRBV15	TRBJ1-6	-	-	CATSRDPPRTYSPLHF	TGTGCCACCAGCAGAGATCCCCCCCGGACCTATTCACCCCTCCACTTT
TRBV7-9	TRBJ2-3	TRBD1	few	CASSFADRSPGAPDTQYF	TGTGCCAGCAGCTTTGCGGACAGGTCCCCTGGGGCACCAGATACGCAGTATTTT
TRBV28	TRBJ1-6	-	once	CASSVKRHLGSYNSPLHF	TGTGCCAGCAGTGTCAAGCGCCACCTTGGCTCCTATAATTCACCCCTCCACTTT
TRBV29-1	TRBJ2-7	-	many	CSVATDGYEQYF	TGCAGCGTTGCGACGGACGGGTACGAGCAGTACTTC
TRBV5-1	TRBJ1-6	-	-	CASQLRTSHNSPLHF	TGCGCCAGCCAGCTACGGACAAGTCATAATTCACCCCTCCACTTT
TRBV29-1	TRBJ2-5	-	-	CSDYRVGETQYF	TGCAGCGACTACAGGGTGGGAGAGACCCAGTACTTC
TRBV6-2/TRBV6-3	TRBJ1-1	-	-	CASSTSRLSPLNTEAFF	-
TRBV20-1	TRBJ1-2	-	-	CSAPDSLSYGYTF	TGCAGTGCTCCGGACAGCCTCTCCTATGGCTACACCTTC
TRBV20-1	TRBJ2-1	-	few	CSARDGTPYNEQFF	TGCAGTGCTAGAGATGGGACACCCTACAATGAGCAGTTCTTC
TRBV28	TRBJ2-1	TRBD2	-	CASRAGLEYNEQFF	TGTGCCAGCAGGGCGGGACTAGAATACAATGAGCAGTTCTTC
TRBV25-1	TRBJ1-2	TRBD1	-	CASSESFGTGNYGYTF	TGTGCCAGCAGTGAATCATTTGGGACAGGGAACTATGGCTACACCTTC
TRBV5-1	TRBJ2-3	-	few	CASSWKGILSTDTQYF	TGCGCCAGCAGCTGGAAGGGGATTCTTAGCACAGATACGCAGTATTTT
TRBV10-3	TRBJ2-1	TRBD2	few	CAISRTSSGLSYNEQFF	TGTGCCATCAGCAGGACGTCTAGCGGCCTCTCCTACAATGAGCAGTTCTTC
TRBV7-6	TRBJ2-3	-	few	CASSLFGSLTDTQYF	TGTGCCAGCAGCTTATTCGGATCACTCACAGATACGCAGTATTTT
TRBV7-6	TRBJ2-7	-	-	CASSPTRIPLDDRPYEQYF	TGTGCCAGCAGCCCCACGCGAATCCCACTCGATGACAGACCCTACGAGCAGTACTTC
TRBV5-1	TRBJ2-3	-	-	CASSLDPPGRMTDTQYF	TGCGCCAGCAGCTTGGACCCCCCGGGGCGAATGACAGATACGCAGTATTTT
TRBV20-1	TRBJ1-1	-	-	CSAPDRRTLNTEAFF	TGCAGTGCCCCGGACAGACGGACACTGAACACTGAAGCTTTCTTT
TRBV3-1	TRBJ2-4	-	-	CASSPILRSPHSAKNIQYF	TGTGCCAGCAGCCCAATCCTCAGGAGTCCCCATTCGGCCAAAAACATTCAGTACTTC
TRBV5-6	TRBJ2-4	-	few	CASSLFAGKNIQYF	TGTGCCAGCAGCTTGTTCGCAGGGAAGAACATTCAGTACTTC
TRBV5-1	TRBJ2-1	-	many	CASSLLGTDPHEQFF	TGCGCCAGCAGCTTGCTGGGGACTGACCCTCACGAGCAGTTCTTC
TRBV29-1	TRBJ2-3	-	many	CSVMKGWTDTQYF	TGCAGCGTTATGAAGGGGTGGACAGATACGCAGTATTTT
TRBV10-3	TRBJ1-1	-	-	CAAEKDMNTEAFF	TGTGCCGCCGAAAAGGATATGAACACTGAAGCTTTCTTT
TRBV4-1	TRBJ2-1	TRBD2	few	CASSPWGEGKFF	TGCGCCAGCAGCCCCTGGGGGGAGGGAAAGTTCTTC
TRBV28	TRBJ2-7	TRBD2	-	CASRPSGVDYYEQYF	TGTGCCAGCAGACCAAGCGGGGTCGATTACTACGAGCAGTACTTC